The 5 T cell receptor beta chains below were found in one sample sequenced in a study of blood T cells in healthy people across ages. A second PCR, run for roughly 7 to 12 cycles, used a sample-barcoded 5' primer plus a J-beta primer mix. MiXCR, run by TCRdb on the 5' RACE reads, gives a single entry per CDR3 protein. The table lists around 1.7 million distinct CDR3 sequences, 25% to 30% of them singletons. Sequenced: blood. The receptors derive from a woman aged 25 to 39 in good health.

This CDR3 reads CASSYGTVAFF. As DNA, the CDR3 is TGTGCCAGCAGCTATGGGACAGTGGCTTTCTTT. The chain joins TRBV11-2 to TRBJ1-1, with 7 bases lining up with TRBD1. This CDR3 is built from 11 residues. After removal of 4 bases from V and 11 bases from J, the junction contained 4 bases not matched to a gene. Germline-derived CDR1 and CDR2 are SGHAT and FQNNGV.

This sequence joins TRBV15 and TRBJ1-2, with D perhaps matching TRBD1 (5 bases). Trimming took off 0 bases at V and 3 bases at J, with 14 bases between the two ends. Per the germline V gene, CDR1 is LNHNV and CDR2 is YYDKDF (reference sequence). There are 16 residues in the CDR3. This chain's CDR3 is CATSRDPGTGDYGYTF. CDR3 bases: TGTGCCACCAGCAGAGATCCGGGGACGGGTGACTATGGCTACACCTTC.

As concerns this clonotype: The junction differs from germline at one of its ends, possibly a read error. The CDR3: CASSFGAEGEEAQYF. CDR3 bases: TGTGCCAGCAGTTTTGGGGCAGAGGGGGAAGAGGCCCAGTACTTC. This chain connects TRBV12-3 or TRBV12-4 to TRBJ2-5; D is perhaps TRBD1 (6 bases). The CDR3 contains 15 residues.

V and J are TRBV6-6 and TRBJ2-1; the match to TRBD1 covers 9 bases. Germline V gene sequence: CDR1 MNHNY, CDR2 SVGAGI (reference sequence). CDR3 size: 15 residues. V trimming: 4 bases; J trimming: 4 bases; junction bases outside the gene matches: 5. The CDR3 coding sequence is TGTGCCAGCAGTTGGACAGGGGACACGTACAATGAGCAGTTCTTC. This codes for CASSWTGDTYNEQFF.

This clonotype has a handful of counts. The chain joins TRBV5-1 to TRBJ1-1; no clear D. The CDR3 contains 14 residues. V was pared by 0 bases and J by 4 bases, with 10 bases between. From germline, CDR1 is SGHRS and CDR2 YFSETQ. CDR3 sequence reads: CASSLALLSTEAFF. The CDR3 region has the DNA TGCGCCAGCAGCTTGGCATTGCTTTCCACTGAAGCTTTCTTT.